The 27 T cell receptor beta chains below were found in one sample sequenced in a study of early T cells in non-severe SARS-CoV-2 infection. TCRdb re-derived calls from the 5' RACE reads in MiXCR, one entry per CDR3 protein. Of 99,000 or so distinct CDR3 sequences in the sample, roughly 15% were seen once. Sequencing was performed on whole blood. These receptor sequences come from an adult who was a healthcare worker with PCR-confirmed SARS-CoV-2 infection or an uninfected control (not recorded which).

In its sample, this clonotype was seen a few times. The chain uses TRBV11-2 and TRBJ2-1; D might be TRBD1 (5 bases). Germline CDR1 SGHAT, CDR2 FQNNGV. Trimming stripped 2 bases from V and 7 bases from J, with 9 bases between. The CDR3 extends over 13 amino acids. CDR3 amino acids: CASSLKGWNEQFF. As DNA, the CDR3 is TGTGCCAGCAGCTTAAAGGGGTGGAATGAGCAGTTCTTC.

The table lists this clonotype with a few counts. The chain links TRBV7-9 to TRBJ2-1; 9 bases match TRBD2. This CDR3 is built from 13 residues. Germline trimming cut 6 bases from V and 7 bases from J; bases unmatched to any gene: 4. Per the germline V gene, CDR1 is SEHNR and CDR2 is FQNEAQ (reference sequence). CDR3 amino acids: CASRGLARNEQFF. CDR3 sequence (DNA): TGTGCCAGCAGAGGACTAGCGAGGAATGAGCAGTTCTTC. The full variable domain, rest sourced from reference TRBV7-9 and TRBJ2-1, is DTGVSQNPRHKITKRGQNVTFRCDPISEHNRLYWYRQTLGQGPEFLTYFQNEAQLEKSRLLSDRFSAERPKGSFSTLEIQRTEQGDSAMYLCASRGLARNEQFFGPGTRLTVL.

The chain is built from TRBV7-6 and TRBJ2-4; possibly TRBD2 for D (7 bases). This CDR3 contains 14 residues. V lost 8 bases to trimming and J lost 2 bases, with 13 bases between them. CDR1 is SGHVS, CDR2 FNYEAQ, per germline. In DNA form, the CDR3 reads TGTGCCAGCTCGGGGGGCCTCTCCAAAAACATTCAGTACTTC. The encoded protein is CASSGGLSKNIQYF.

This clonotype was observed a handful of times. J is TRBJ2-5 and V is TRBV23-1; TRBD1 matches at 7 bases. TRBV23-1 is an ORF; its function is uncertain. The V and J ends lost 1 base and 3 bases, in that order; junction bases with no gene match: 11. This CDR3 is 17 amino acids long. In nucleotides, the CDR3 is TGCGCCAGCAGTCAATGGGCCCCGGGACAGAGAGAAGAGACCCAGTACTTC. This codes for CASSQWAPGQREETQYF.

V gene TRBV13 combines with J gene TRBJ1-2; tentative D call: TRBD1 (6 bases). V gave up 5 bases and J gave up 2 bases, with 9 bases separating them. Germline V lookup: CDR1 PRHDT, CDR2 FYEKMQ (reference sequence). This CDR3 comprises 13 residues. In DNA form, the CDR3 reads TGTGCCAGCAGCGCCGGACAGAACTATGGCTACACCTTC. Translating gives CASSAGQNYGYTF.

This chain joins TRBV3-1 and TRBJ2-3, with D maybe TRBD2 (5 bases). Trimming stripped 1 base from V and 1 base from J, with 12 bases between. Germline V CDR1 and CDR2: LGHDT, YNNKEL (reference sequence). This CDR3 is built from 16 residues. DNA of the CDR3: TGTGCCAGCAGCCAAGGCGTCGGCGGGCGCACAGATACGCAGTATTTT. Amino acids: CASSQGVGGRTDTQYF.

The chain has TRBV9 and TRBJ2-1, with TRBD1 identical over 8 bases. The CDR3 loop spans 18 amino acids. The trim removed 0 bases at V and 3 bases at J, leaving 11 bases unmatched. CDR1 and CDR2 (germline): SGDLS, YYNGEE. The CDR3 region is CASSVVGLQGAYYNEQFF. CDR3 sequence (DNA): TGTGCCAGCAGCGTAGTAGGACTCCAGGGGGCCTACTACAATGAGCAGTTCTTC.

At least ten counts were recorded for this clonotype. The V gene is TRBV11-2, the J gene TRBJ1-3, with unresolved D. With 4 bases removed from V and 5 bases from J, the gap between germline ends came to 15 bases. Per the germline V gene, CDR1 is SGHAT and CDR2 is FQNNGV. The CDR3 is 15 residues long. CDR3 nucleotide sequence: TGTGCCAGCAGCTCAAACTTACGGAGCAGAAACACCATATATTTT. Protein: CASSSNLRSRNTIYF.

The chain carries TRBV5-4 and TRBJ1-1; D is possibly TRBD1 (5 bases). V was shortened by 0 bases and J by 0 bases, with 9 bases between the two germline ends. This CDR3 contains 15 residues. Per the germline V gene, CDR1 is SGHNT and CDR2 is YYREEE (reference sequence). CDR3 coding DNA: TGTGCCAGCAGCTTGGCGGGGGTAATGAACACTGAAGCTTTCTTT. Protein: CASSLAGVMNTEAFF.

The chain combines TRBV20-1 with TRBJ2-7, with D unresolved. The ends were cut back, 7 bases at V and 4 bases at J, with 11 bases in the middle. Germline-derived CDR1 and CDR2 are DFQATT and SNEGSKA (reference sequence). CDR3 length equals 11 residues. The CDR3 DNA is TGCAGTGGCTCGGCTGAATACGAGCAGTACTTC. Protein: CSGSAEYEQYF.

This clonotype has only a few counts. The chain has TRBV7-2 and TRBJ2-3; tentatively, D is TRBD1 (5 bases). The V gene's germline CDR1 is SGHTA and CDR2 FQGNSA. The CDR3 consists of 16 residues. Deletions cut 5 bases from V and 2 bases from J, with 17 bases between. The CDR3 nucleotides are TGTGCCAGCAGCCACGGACAAGCTTATTCCACAGATACGCAGTATTTT. It specifies CASSHGQAYSTDTQYF.

This clonotype has a handful of counts. The V call is TRBV9, the J call TRBJ1-1, with 7 bases identical to TRBD1. There are 14 residues in the CDR3. The J segment lost 10 bases and the V segment lost 4 bases, leaving 13 bases of the junction unmatched. The germline V gene encodes CDR1 SGDLS and CDR2 YYNGEE. The CDR3 DNA sequence: TGTGCCAGCAGCCGGACTTTGCAGACAGGGACAGCTTTCTTT. Protein: CASSRTLQTGTAFF.

This chain uses TRBV27 with TRBJ2-7; 7 nucleotides align to TRBD1. This CDR3 comprises 15 residues. Trimming at V came to 6 bases and at J to 3 bases, leaving 11 bases not matched to a gene. Germline V lookup: CDR1 MNHEY, CDR2 SMNVEV (reference sequence). The CDR3 nucleotides are TGTGCCAGCAGAGATGGACAGGAATACCTCTACGAGCAGTACTTC. Translation: CASRDGQEYLYEQYF.

There are a few counts of this clonotype. This chain connects TRBV21-1 to TRBJ2-2. TRBV21-1 is marked as a pseudogene. This CDR3 comprises 19 residues. The CDR3 protein is CASSKVRRFWNDDTGELFF. CDR3 nucleotide sequence: TGTGCCAGCAGCAAAGTAAGAAGGTTTTGGAATGATGACACCGGGGAGCTGTTTTTT.

The CDR3 DNA is TGCGCCAGCAGTGAGGGGGACGCCATGAACACTGAAGCTTTCTTT. Translation: CASSEGDAMNTEAFF. This rearrangement joins TRBV10-2 to TRBJ1-1, with D possibly being TRBD1 (5 bases). Germline lookup yields CDR1 WSHSY and CDR2 SAAADI. With 2 bases removed from V and 0 bases from J, the gap between germline ends came to 10 bases. This CDR3 is built from 15 residues.

The chain has TRBV10-3 and TRBJ2-1; D is possibly TRBD2 (6 bases). V was cut by 11 bases and J by 0 bases, with 17 bases left in between. The CDR3 consists of 15 residues. Germline values: CDR1 ENHRY, CDR2 SYGVKD. Here the CDR3 DNA reads TGTGCCGTGCAGGATCGGGAGAGCTCCTACAATGAGCAGTTCTTC. This gives the protein CAVQDRESSYNEQFF.

This clonotype has more than one count but fewer than ten. This sequence joins TRBV7-8 and TRBJ1-5; possible D gene TRBD1, 5 bases. The CDR3 spans 14 residues. V dropped 5 bases and J dropped 7 bases, with 15 bases sitting between them. From germline, CDR1 is SGHVS and CDR2 FQNEAQ. DNA of the CDR3: TGTGCCAGCAGCCCACCGGGACCTCACCAGCCCCAGCATTTT. Translated: CASSPPGPHQPQHF. The entire variable domain, with the rest obtained from reference TRBV7-8 and TRBJ1-5, is as follows: GAGVSQSPRYKVAKRGQDVALRCDPISGHVSLFWYQQALGQGPEFLTYFQNEAQLDKSGLPSDRFFAERPEGSVSTLKIQRTQQEDSAVYLCASSPPGPHQPQHFGDGTRLSIL.

This clonotype has ten or more counts. V gene TRBV28 combines with J gene TRBJ2-7; 12 bases are shared with TRBD2. CDR3 length: 14 residues. Unmatched junction bases numbered 6, after V lost 7 bases and J lost 5 bases. CDR1 is MDHEN, CDR2 SYDVKM, per germline. The CDR3 region has the DNA TGTGCCAGCAAGAAGACTAGCGGGAGTCACGAGCAGTACTTC. Protein sequence: CASKKTSGSHEQYF.

The V and J genes are TRBV28 and TRBJ2-3, with D hard to call. Trimming pared 10 bases from V and 3 bases from J, leaving 14 bases between. This CDR3 comprises 13 residues. Germline V gene sequence: CDR1 MDHEN, CDR2 SYDVKM. The CDR3 is CAITPGWTDTQYF. The CDR3 nucleotides are TGTGCCATCACCCCTGGGTGGACAGATACGCAGTATTTT.

The rearrangement uses TRBV6-2 or TRBV6-3 and TRBJ2-6, with D perhaps TRBD1 (6 bases). The CDR3 covers 16 residues. Per germline, CDR1 MNHEY and CDR2 SVGEGT. V lost 5 bases, J lost 0 bases, and 11 bases lay in between. The CDR3 nucleotides are TGTGCCAGCAGTCTAGGACAGTACTCTGGGGCCAACGTCCTGACTTTC. Encoded protein: CASSLGQYSGANVLTF.

CDR3 sequence reads: CASSLGLKGTGYPDTQYF. CDR3 nucleotides: TGTGCCAGCAGCTTAGGCCTTAAAGGGACAGGGTACCCAGATACGCAGTATTTT. This chain joins TRBV13 and TRBJ2-3; 9 positions match TRBD1. Losses at the gene ends were 0 bases for V and 4 bases for J; bases not matched to a gene: 11. The CDR3 is made up of 18 amino acids. Germline assignment: CDR1 PRHDT and CDR2 FYEKMQ (reference sequence).

This sequence joins TRBV7-2 and TRBJ2-7, with 9 bases lining up with TRBD2. Per the germline V gene, CDR1 is SGHTA and CDR2 is FQGNSA. CDR3 length: 17 amino acids. J lost 3 bases, V lost 5 bases, and 14 bases had no gene match. The CDR3 loop reads CASSPGVGSGRFYEQYF. CDR3 coding DNA: TGTGCCAGCAGCCCCGGAGTAGGTAGCGGGAGATTCTACGAGCAGTACTTC.

This clonotype came up many times. The chain has TRBV5-4 and TRBJ2-1; 11 positions agree with TRBD2. With V trimmed by 4 bases and J by 5 bases, 8 bases remained unmatched. There are 16 residues in the CDR3. The germline gives CDR1 SGHNT, CDR2 YYREEE (reference sequence). DNA of the CDR3: TGTGCCAGCAGCACTACTAGCGGGGGCGTGAACAATGAGCAGTTCTTC. This sequence encodes CASSTTSGGVNNEQFF. Drawing the rest from reference TRBV5-4 and TRBJ2-1, the complete variable domain is ETGVTQSPTHLIKTRGQQVTLRCSSQSGHNTVSWYQQALGQGPQFIFQYYREEENGRGNFPPRFSGLQFPNYSSELNVNALELDDSALYLCASSTTSGGVNNEQFFGPGTRLTVL.

The CDR3 protein is CASSPLAYGEAFF. CDR3 DNA sequence: TGTGCCAGCAGCCCCCTGGCCTATGGTGAAGCTTTCTTT. V is TRBV5-6 and J is TRBJ1-1, with D unresolved. The CDR3 is 13 amino acids. The V and J ends lost 4 bases and 7 bases respectively, with 14 bases between them. Germline CDR1 reads SGHDT; CDR2 reads YYEEEE.

The rearrangement links TRBV5-1 to TRBJ2-7, with 7 bases fitting TRBD1. The V gene's germline CDR1 is SGHRS and CDR2 YFSETQ. V was clipped by 4 bases and J by 6 bases; unmatched bases: 7. The CDR3 is made up of 13 amino acids. CDR3 nucleotides: TGCGCCAGCAGCCGGGACAGTTCGGGCGAGCAGTACTTC. Amino acids: CASSRDSSGEQYF.

The chain recombines TRBV20-1 with TRBJ2-7, with 9 bases that match TRBD1. Losses at the gene ends were 5 bases for V and 5 bases for J; bases not matched to a gene: 13. This CDR3 is 15 amino acids long. CDR1 is DFQATT, CDR2 SNEGSKA, per germline (reference sequence). Here the CDR3 reads CSAHEGDRGVHEQYF. DNA for the CDR3: TGCAGTGCTCACGAGGGAGACAGGGGGGTCCACGAGCAGTACTTC.

V and J are TRBV4-3 and TRBJ2-3; the D is unclear. The CDR3 loop spans 17 amino acids. The V gene lost 0 bases and the J gene lost 1 base, with 14 bases spanning the gap. Germline V gene lookup returns CDR1 LGHNA and CDR2 YSLEER. In nucleotides, the CDR3 is TGCGCCAGCAGCCAAGATCTGACTTTCCACGGCACAGATACGCAGTATTTT. Amino acids: CASSQDLTFHGTDTQYF.